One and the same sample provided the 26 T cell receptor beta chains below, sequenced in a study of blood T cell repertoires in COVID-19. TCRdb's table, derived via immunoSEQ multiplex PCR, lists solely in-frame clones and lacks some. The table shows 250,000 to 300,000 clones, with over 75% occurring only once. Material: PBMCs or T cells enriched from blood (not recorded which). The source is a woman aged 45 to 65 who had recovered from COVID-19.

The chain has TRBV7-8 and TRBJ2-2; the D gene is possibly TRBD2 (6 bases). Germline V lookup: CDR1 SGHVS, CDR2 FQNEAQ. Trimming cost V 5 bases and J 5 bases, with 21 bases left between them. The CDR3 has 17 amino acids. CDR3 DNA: TGTGCCAGCAGCGGCAACAGACTAGTAGCGCTAACCGGGGAGCTGTTTTTT. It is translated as CASSGNRLVALTGELFF.

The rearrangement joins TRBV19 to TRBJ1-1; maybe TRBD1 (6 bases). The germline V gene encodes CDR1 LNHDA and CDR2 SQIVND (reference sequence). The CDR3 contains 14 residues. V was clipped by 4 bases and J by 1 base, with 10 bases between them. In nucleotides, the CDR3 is TGTGCCAGTAGTAGACAGGTCAAGAACACTGAAGCTTTCTTT. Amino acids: CASSRQVKNTEAFF.

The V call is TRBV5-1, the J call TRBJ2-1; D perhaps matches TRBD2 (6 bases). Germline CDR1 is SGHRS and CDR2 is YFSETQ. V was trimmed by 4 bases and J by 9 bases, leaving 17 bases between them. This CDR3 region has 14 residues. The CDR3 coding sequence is TGCGCCAGCAGCCCTCGTCTTGGGACTTCTGAGCAGTTCTTC. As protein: CASSPRLGTSEQFF.

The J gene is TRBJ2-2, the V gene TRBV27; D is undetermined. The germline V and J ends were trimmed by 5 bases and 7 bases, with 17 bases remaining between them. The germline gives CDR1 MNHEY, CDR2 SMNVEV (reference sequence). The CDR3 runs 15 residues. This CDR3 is CASSPALVKVGELFF. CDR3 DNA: TGTGCCAGCAGTCCCGCCCTAGTGAAGGTCGGGGAGCTGTTTTTT.

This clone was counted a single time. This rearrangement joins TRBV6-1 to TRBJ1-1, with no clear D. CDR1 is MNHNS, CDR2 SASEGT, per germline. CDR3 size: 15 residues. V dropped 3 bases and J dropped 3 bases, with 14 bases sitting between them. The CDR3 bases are TGTGCCAGCAGTGACCCTAGGCGGCAGCACACTGAAGCTTTCTTT. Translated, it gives CASSDPRRQHTEAFF.

The CDR3 DNA reads TGTGCCAGCAGCCGACAGGGGAACATGAACACTGAAGCTTTCTTT. Protein: CASSRQGNMNTEAFF. J is TRBJ1-1 and V is TRBV5-6; 8 bases align to TRBD1. V dropped 4 bases and J dropped 0; count of bases not matched to a gene: 5. The CDR3 is 15 amino acids. The V gene's germline CDR1 is SGHDT and CDR2 YYEEEE. Complete variable domain (other parts from reference TRBV5-6 and TRBJ1-1): DAGVTQSPTHLIKTRGQQVTLRCSPKSGHDTVSWYQQALGQGPQFIFQYYEEEERQRGNFPDRFSGHQFPNYSSELNVNALLLGDSALYLCASSRQGNMNTEAFFGQGTRLTVV.

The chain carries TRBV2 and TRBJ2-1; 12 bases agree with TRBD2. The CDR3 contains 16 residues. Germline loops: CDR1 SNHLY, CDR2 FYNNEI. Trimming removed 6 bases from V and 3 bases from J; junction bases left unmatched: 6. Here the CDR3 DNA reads TGTGCCAGCAGCCAAGAGACTAGCGGGAGCTACAATGAGCAGTTCTTC. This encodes CASSQETSGSYNEQFF.

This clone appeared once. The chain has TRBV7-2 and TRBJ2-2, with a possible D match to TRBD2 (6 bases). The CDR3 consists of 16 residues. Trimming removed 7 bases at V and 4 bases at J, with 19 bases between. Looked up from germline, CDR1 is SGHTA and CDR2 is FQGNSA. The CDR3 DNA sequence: TGTGCCAGCACCTCCCCGGGGCGGGAATCCACCGGGGAGCTGTTTTTT. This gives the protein CASTSPGRESTGELFF.

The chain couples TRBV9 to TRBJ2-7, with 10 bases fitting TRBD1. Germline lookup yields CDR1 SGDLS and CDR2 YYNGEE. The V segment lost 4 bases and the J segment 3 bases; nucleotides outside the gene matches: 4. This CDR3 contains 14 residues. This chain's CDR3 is CASSLGQGGYEQYF. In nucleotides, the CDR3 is TGTGCCAGCAGCCTCGGACAGGGGGGCTACGAGCAGTACTTC.

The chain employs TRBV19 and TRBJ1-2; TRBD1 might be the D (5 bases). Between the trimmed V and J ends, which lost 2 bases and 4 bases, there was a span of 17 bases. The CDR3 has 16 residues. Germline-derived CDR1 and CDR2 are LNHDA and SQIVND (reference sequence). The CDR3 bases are TGTGCCAGTAGTATAAACGGAGGGGCTCTGGTCTATGGCTACACCTTC. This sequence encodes CASSINGGALVYGYTF. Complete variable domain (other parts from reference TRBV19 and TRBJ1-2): DGGITQSPKYLFRKEGQNVTLSCEQNLNHDAMYWYRQDPGQGLRLIYYSQIVNDFQKGDIAEGYSVSREKKESFPLTVTSAQKNPTAFYLCASSINGGALVYGYTFGSGTRLTVV.

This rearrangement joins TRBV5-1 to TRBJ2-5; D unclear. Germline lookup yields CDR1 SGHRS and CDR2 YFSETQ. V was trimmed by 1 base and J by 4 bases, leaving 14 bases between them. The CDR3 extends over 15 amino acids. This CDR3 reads CASSLYWRLGETQYF. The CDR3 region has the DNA TGCGCCAGCAGCTTGTATTGGCGGTTGGGAGAGACCCAGTACTTC.

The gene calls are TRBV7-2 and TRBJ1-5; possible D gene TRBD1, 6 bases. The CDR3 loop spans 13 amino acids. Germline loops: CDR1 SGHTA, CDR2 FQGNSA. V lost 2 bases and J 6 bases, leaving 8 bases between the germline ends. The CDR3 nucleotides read TGTGCCAGCAGCTTAACACAGGGTCAGCCCCAGCATTTT. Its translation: CASSLTQGQPQHF.

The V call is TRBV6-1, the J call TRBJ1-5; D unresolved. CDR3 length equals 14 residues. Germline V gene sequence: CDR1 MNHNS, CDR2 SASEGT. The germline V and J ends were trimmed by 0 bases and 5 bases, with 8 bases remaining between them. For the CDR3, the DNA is TGTGCCAGCAGTGAAGCCGGAGAGTATCAGCCCCAGCATTTT. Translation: CASSEAGEYQPQHF.

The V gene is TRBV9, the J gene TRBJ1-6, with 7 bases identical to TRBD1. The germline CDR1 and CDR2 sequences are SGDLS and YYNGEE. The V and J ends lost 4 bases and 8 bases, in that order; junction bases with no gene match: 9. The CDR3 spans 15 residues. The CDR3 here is CASSPGQVNYSPLHF. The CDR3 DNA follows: TGTGCCAGCAGCCCAGGACAGGTGAATTATTCACCCCTCCACTTT.

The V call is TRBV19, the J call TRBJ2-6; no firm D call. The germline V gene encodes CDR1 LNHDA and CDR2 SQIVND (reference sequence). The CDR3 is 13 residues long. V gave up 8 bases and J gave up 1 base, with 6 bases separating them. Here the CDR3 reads CASSGSGANVLTF. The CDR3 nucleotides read TGTGCCAGTTCCGGGTCTGGGGCCAACGTCCTGACTTTC.

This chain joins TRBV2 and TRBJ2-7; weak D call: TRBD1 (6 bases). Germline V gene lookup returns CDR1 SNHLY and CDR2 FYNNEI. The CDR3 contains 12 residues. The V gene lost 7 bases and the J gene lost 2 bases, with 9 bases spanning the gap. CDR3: CASKRTAYEQYF. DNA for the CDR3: TGTGCCAGCAAGAGGACAGCCTACGAGCAGTACTTC.

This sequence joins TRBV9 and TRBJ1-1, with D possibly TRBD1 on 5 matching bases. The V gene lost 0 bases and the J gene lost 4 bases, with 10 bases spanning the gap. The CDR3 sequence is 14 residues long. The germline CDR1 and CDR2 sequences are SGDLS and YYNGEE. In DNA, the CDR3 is TGTGCCAGCAGCGTAGGGGCAGGGATCACTGAAGCTTTCTTT. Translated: CASSVGAGITEAFF. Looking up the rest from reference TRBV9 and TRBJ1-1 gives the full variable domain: DSGVTQTPKHLITATGQRVTLRCSPRSGDLSVYWYQQSLDQGLQFLIQYYNGEERAKGNILERFSAQQFPDLHSELNLSSLELGDSALYFCASSVGAGITEAFFGQGTRLTVV.

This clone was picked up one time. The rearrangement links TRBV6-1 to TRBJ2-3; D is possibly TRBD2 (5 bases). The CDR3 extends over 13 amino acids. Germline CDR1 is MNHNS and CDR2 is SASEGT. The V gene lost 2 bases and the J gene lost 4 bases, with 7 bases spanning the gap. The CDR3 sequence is CASSEQRADTQYF. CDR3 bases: TGTGCCAGCAGTGAACAGAGGGCAGATACGCAGTATTTT.

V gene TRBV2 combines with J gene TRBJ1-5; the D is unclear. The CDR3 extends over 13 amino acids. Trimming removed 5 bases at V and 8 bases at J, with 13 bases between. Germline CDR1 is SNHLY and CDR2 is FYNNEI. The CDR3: CASSLPQVKPQHF. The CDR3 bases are TGTGCCAGCAGTTTACCCCAGGTAAAGCCCCAGCATTTT.

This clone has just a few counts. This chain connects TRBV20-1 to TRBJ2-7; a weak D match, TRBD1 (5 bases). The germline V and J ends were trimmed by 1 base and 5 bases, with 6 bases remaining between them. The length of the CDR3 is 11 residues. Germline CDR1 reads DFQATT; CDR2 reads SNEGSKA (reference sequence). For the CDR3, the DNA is TGCAGTGCTAGAGTAGGGGACGAGCAGTACTTC. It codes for CSARVGDEQYF.

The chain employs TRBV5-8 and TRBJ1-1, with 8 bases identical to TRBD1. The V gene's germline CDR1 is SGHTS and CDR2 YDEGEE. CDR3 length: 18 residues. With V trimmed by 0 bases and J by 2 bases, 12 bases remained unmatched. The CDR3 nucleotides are TGTGCCAGCAGCTTGGTGGGGGGAAACAGGGGGAGAAACACTGAAGCTTTCTTT. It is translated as CASSLVGGNRGRNTEAFF.

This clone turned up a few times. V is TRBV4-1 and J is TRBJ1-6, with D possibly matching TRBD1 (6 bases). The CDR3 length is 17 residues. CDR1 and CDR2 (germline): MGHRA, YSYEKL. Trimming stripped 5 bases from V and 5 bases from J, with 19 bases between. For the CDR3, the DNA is TGCGCCAGCAGCGTATCCTCTCCGGGACATAATAATTCACCCCTCCACTTT. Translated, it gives CASSVSSPGHNNSPLHF.

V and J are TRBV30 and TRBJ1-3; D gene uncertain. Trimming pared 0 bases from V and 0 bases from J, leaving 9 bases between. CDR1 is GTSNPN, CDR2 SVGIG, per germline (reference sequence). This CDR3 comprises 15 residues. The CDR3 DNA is TGTGCCTGGAGTGTACGCCGGAGCTCTGGAAACACCATATATTTT. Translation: CAWSVRRSSGNTIYF.

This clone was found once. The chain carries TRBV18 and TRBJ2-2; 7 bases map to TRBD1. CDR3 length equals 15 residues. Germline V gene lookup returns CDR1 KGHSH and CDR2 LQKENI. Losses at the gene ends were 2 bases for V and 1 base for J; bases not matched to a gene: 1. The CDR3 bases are TGTGCCAGCTCACCAAGACAGGGGAACACCGGGGAGCTGTTTTTT. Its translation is CASSPRQGNTGELFF.

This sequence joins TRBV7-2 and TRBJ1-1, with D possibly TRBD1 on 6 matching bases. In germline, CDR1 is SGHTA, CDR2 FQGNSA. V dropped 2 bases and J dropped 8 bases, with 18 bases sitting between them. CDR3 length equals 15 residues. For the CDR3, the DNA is TGTGCCAGCAGCTTATCGTCAGGGGCGAATAGGGAAGCTTTCTTT. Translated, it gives CASSLSSGANREAFF.

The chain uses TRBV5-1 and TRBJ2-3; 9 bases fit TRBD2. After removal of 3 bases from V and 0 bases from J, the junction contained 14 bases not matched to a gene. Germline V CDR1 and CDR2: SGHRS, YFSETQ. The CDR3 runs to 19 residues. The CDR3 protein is CASSSNPTLAGDSTDTQYF. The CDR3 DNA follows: TGCGCCAGCAGCTCAAATCCGACTTTAGCGGGGGATAGCACAGATACGCAGTATTTT. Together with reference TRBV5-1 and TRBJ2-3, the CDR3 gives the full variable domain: KAGVTQTPRYLIKTRGQQVTLSCSPISGHRSVSWYQQTPGQGLQFLFEYFSETQRNKGNFPGRFSGRQFSNSRSEMNVSTLELGDSALYLCASSSNPTLAGDSTDTQYFGPGTRLTVL.